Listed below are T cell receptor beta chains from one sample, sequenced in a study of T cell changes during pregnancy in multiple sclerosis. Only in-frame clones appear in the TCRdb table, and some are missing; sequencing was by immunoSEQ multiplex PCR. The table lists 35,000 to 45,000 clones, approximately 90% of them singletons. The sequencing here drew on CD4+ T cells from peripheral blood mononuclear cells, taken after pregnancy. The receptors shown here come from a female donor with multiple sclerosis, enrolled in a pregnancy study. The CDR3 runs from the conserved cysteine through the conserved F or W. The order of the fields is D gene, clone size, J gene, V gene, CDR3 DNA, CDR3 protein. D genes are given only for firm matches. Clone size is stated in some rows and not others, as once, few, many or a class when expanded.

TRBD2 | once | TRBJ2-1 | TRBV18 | TGTGCCAGCTCACCAACGAACCCGAGCGGGGGGGATGGTGAGCAGTTCTTC | CASSPTNPSGGDGEQFF
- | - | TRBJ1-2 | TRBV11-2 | TGTGCCAGCAGCTTAGTCAGGCTTTATGCGGGCTACACCTTC | CASSLVRLYAGYTF
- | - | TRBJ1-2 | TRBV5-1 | TGCGCCAGCAGCTTAAATCTAGGGAGCTATGGCTACACCTTC | CASSLNLGSYGYTF
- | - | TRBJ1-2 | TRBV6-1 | TGTGCCAGCAGTGAACAGGGCCGACGTGATGGCTACACCTTC | CASSEQGRRDGYTF
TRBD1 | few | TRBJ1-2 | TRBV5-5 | TGTGCCAGCAGCTTCCGACAGGGCTATGGCTACACCTTC | CASSFRQGYGYTF
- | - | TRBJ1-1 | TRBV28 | TGTGCCAGCAGCTACCGCGTTGCCGGGGACATGAACACTGAAGCTTTCTTT | CASSYRVAGDMNTEAFF
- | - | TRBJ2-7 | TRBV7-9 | TGTGCCAGCAGCTTTCGAGGGACAAACGCCTACGAGCAGTACTTC | CASSFRGTNAYEQYF
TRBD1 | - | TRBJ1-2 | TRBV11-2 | TGTGCCAGCGGGACAGGTTTATATGGCTACACCTTC | CASGTGLYGYTF
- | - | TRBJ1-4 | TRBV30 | TGTGCCTGGAGTGCCCCCAGCGCAGGGGTGTGGAATGAAAAACTGTTTTTT | CAWSAPSAGVWNEKLFF
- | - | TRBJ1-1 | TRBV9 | TGTGCCAGCAGCGTATCCGCTAGCACCACCGCGAACACTGAAGCTTTCTTT | CASSVSASTTANTEAFF
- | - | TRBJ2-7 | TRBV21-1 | TGTGCCAGCAGCAAAGCGAGCGGGGGGACCTACGAGCAGTACTTC | CASSKASGGTYEQYF
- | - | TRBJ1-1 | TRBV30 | TGTGCCTGGAGGTATGTCTTCACTGAAGCTTTCTTT | CAWRYVFTEAFF
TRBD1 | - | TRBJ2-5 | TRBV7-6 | TGTGCCAGCAGCCCGACAGGGGGTCCCGGGAAGACCCAGTACTTC | CASSPTGGPGKTQYF
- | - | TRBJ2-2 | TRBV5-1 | TGCGCCAGCAGCTTGGCCACTAACCCTGGTGGGACCGGGGAGCTGTTTTTT | CASSLATNPGGTGELFF
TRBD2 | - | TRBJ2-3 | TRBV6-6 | TGTGCCAGCAGTCCCCGGACTAGCGGGGGAACAGATACGCAGTATTTT | CASSPRTSGGTDTQYF
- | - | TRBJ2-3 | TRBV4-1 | TGCGCCAGCAGCCAAGTCACTGGCACAGATACGCAGTATTTT | CASSQVTGTDTQYF
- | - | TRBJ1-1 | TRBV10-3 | TGTGCCACACTAAGATTGGGGGGGTTGAACACTGAAGCTTTCTTT | CATLRLGGLNTEAFF
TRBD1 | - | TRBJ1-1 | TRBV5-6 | TGTGCCAGCAGCTACTCACCGGACAGGGTTTTTGAAGCTTTCTTT | CASSYSPDRVFEAFF
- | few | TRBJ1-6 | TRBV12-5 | TGTGCTAGTGGCTCCTACCAGGTCGAGAAGTCACCCCTCCACTTT | CASGSYQVEKSPLHF
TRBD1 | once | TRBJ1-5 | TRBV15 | TGTGCCACCAGCAATCCCGGGACAGGGGGCACTCAGCCCCAGCATTTT | CATSNPGTGGTQPQHF
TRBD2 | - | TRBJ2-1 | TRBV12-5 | TGTGCTAGTGGAAGAGCGGGGATCTCCTACAATGAGCAGTTCTTC | CASGRAGISYNEQFF
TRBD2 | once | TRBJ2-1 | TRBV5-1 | TGCGCCAGCAGCTTGGATCTTCTAGCGGGTAACTACAATGAGCAGTTCTTC | CASSLDLLAGNYNEQFF
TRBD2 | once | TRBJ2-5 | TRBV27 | TGTGCCAGCAGTTTCCGGGGACTAGAAGGGGCCCAGTACTTC | CASSFRGLEGAQYF
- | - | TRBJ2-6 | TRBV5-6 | TGTGCCAGCAGCTTGAACCGAGTCTCTGGGGCCAACGTCCTGACTTTC | CASSLNRVSGANVLTF
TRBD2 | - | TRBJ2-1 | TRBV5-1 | TGCGCCAGCAGCTCCCAACCTCTCGGGGGGAGTTACAATGAGCAGTTCTTC | CASSSQPLGGSYNEQFF
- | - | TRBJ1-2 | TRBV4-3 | TGCGCCAGCAGCCAAGTTTCCGCTATAGGCTACACCTTC | CASSQVSAIGYTF
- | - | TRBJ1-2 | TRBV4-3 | TGCGCCAGCAGCCAAGATTGGCAGGCAAATGGCTACACCTTC | CASSQDWQANGYTF
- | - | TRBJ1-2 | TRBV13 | TGTGCCAGCACGGCGGGGGGGAAGGGATGGGGCTACACCTTC | CASTAGGKGWGYTF
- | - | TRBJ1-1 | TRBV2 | TGTGCCAGCAGTGTGTTTTTCGGAGGTACTGAAGCTTTCTTT | CASSVFFGGTEAFF
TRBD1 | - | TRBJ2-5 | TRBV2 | TGTGCCAGCAGCCCGGACAGGGTAGGGGAGACCCAGTACTTC | CASSPDRVGETQYF
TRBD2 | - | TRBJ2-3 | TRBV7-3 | TGTGCCAGCAGCCCAGGGTTTAGCGGGGGAAAGGGAGATACGCAGTATTTT | CASSPGFSGGKGDTQYF
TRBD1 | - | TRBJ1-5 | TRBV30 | TGTGCCTGGAGTCAGGGGGGGACAGGGGGCGGGAGGCCCCAGCATTTT | CAWSQGGTGGGRPQHF
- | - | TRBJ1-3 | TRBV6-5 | TGTGCCAGCAGTACCGGGACAGGAAACACCATATATTTT | CASSTGTGNTIYF
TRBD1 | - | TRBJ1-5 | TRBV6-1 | TGTGCCAGCAGCGCACAGGGGGATCAGCCCCAGCATTTT | CASSAQGDQPQHF
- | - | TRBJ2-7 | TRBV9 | TGTGCCAGCAGCGTAGAGGCGGGCCGAACGGGGGAGCAGTACTTC | CASSVEAGRTGEQYF
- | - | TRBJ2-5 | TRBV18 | TGTGCCAGCTCACCGGTATTATCGGGATTCCAAGAGACCCAGTACTTC | CASSPVLSGFQETQYF
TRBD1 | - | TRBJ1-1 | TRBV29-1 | TGCAGCGTTGGACAGGGATGGGGAATGAACACTGAAGCTTTCTTT | CSVGQGWGMNTEAFF
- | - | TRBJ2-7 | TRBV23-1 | TGCGCCAGCAGTCCAGTCTACGAGCAGTACTTC | CASSPVYEQYF
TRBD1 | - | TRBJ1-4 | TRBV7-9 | TGTGCCAGCAGCTGGCACACAGGGGTGGAAAAACTGTTTTTT | CASSWHTGVEKLFF
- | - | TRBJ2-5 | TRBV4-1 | TGCGCCAGCAGCCAAGGGGAGACCTATGGGTACCAAGAGACCCAGTACTTC | CASSQGETYGYQETQYF
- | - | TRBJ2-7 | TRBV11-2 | TGTGCCAGCAGCTTAGGCGGGTGGGCCAGTGAGCAGTACTTC | CASSLGGWASEQYF
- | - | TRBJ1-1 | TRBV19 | TGTGCCAGTAGTATTCGGGGAAGTACTGAAGCTTTCTTT | CASSIRGSTEAFF
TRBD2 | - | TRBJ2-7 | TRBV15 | TGTGCCACCAGCAGAGATCTCGGGACTAGCGGGCCCGGCGCGGCCTACGAGCAGTACTTC | CATSRDLGTSGPGAAYEQYF
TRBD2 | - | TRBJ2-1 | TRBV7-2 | TGTGCCAGCAGCTTTAGCGGGGGGGAGGATGAGCAGTTCTTC | CASSFSGGEDEQFF
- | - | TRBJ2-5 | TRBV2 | TGTGCCAGCCTTGGTAGCGCGACCCAGTACTTC | CASLGSATQYF
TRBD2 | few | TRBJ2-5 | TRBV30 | TGTGCCTGGAGCCAGGGACTAGCGGGCTTCTCGGAGACCCAGTACTTC | CAWSQGLAGFSETQYF
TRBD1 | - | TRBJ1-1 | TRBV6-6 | TGTGCCAGCAGTTACGCAGACAGGGGGGGAGCTTTCTTT | CASSYADRGGAFF
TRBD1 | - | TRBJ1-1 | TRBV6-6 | TGTGCCAGCGGAACAGGGGGCACTGAAGCTTTCTTT | CASGTGGTEAFF
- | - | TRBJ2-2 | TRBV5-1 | TGCGCCAGCAGCTTGGTGGCAGGGGCGACCGGGGAGCTGTTTTTT | CASSLVAGATGELFF
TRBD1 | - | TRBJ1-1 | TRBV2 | TGTGCCAGCAGTGAGGAGCTCGGGACAGGGAACACTGAAGCTTTCTTT | CASSEELGTGNTEAFF
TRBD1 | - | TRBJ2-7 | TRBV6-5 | TGTGCCAGCAGCCGGGACAGCCTGGGAGAGCAGTACTTC | CASSRDSLGEQYF